This entry concerns a single T cell receptor beta chain. Its matching antigen is unknown. The data are from a study of response to subunit inactivated influenza vaccine. TCRdb used MiXCR to reprocess the RT-PCR reads, holding one entry per CDR3 protein. The sample yields 280,000 or so distinct CDR3 sequences, just over 20% seen once. Germline V lookup: CDR1 DFQATT, CDR2 SNEGSKA (reference sequence). This CDR3 contains 14 residues. The V gene lost 3 bases and the J gene lost 0 bases, with 11 bases spanning the gap. Study results and caveats: The authors suggested that every seasonal influenza vaccination recruits few new T cells.

The sample here was PBMCs from blood, taken 21 months after vaccination. This TCR came from a man aged 45 to 70 who received an inactivated influenza vaccine. The V call is TRBV20-1, the J call TRBJ1-1; D is unresolved. The CDR3 spells CSASGRPMNTEAFF. The CDR3 region has the DNA TGCAGTGCTAGTGGAAGGCCCATGAACACTGAAGCTTTCTTT.